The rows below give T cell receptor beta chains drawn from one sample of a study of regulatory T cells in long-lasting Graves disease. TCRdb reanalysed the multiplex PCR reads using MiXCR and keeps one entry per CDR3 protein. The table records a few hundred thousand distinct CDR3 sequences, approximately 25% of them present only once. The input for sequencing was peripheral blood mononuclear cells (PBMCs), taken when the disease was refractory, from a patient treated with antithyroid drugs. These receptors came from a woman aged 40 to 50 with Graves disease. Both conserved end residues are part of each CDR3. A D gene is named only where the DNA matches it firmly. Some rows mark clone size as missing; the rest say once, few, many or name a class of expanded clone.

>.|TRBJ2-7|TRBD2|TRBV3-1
TGTGCCAGCAGCCACCGGCGGGAGCAGAACGAGCAGTACTTC
CASSHRREQNEQYF
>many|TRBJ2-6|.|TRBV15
TGTGCCACCAGCAGAGATTTGGGTGGGGCCAACGTCCTGACTTTC
CATSRDLGGANVLTF
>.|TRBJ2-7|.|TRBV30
TGTGCCTGGAGCCGGGGCTTCTCCTACGAGCAGTACTTC
CAWSRGFSYEQYF
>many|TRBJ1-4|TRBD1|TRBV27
TGTGCCAGCAGTAGTTACAGGGGGCTAGAAAAACTGTTTTTT
CASSSYRGLEKLFF
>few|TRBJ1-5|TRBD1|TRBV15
TGTGCCACCAGCAGAACACAGGGGATAGTTGGGAATCAGCCCCAGCATTTT
CATSRTQGIVGNQPQHF
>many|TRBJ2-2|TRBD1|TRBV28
TGTGCCAGCAGTCAAACAGGGGCCAACACCGGGGAGCTGTTTTTT
CASSQTGANTGELFF
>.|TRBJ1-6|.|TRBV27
TGTGCCAGCAGTTTAGTCAGGGGAGAATCACCCCTCCACTTT
CASSLVRGESPLHF
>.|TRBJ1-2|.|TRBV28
TGTGCCAGCAGTCGGGGCAGGGGCTTCTTCGTTAGTAATGGCTACACCTTC
CASSRGRGFFVSNGYTF
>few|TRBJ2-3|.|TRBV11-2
TGTGCCAGCAGCTTACTCGGAGATACGCAGTATTTT
CASSLLGDTQYF
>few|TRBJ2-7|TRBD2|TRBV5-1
TGCGCCAGCAGCCAGAAAGCGGGAGCCTACTCTGAGCAGTACTTC
CASSQKAGAYSEQYF
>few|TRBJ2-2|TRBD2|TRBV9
TGTGCCAGCAGCGTAGCCCGGACTAGCGGGGCAATTAACACCGGGGAGCTGTTTTTT
CASSVARTSGAINTGELFF
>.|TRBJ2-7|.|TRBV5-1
TGCGCCAGCAGCTTCCCCGGGGTCTCCTACGAGCAGTACTTC
CASSFPGVSYEQYF
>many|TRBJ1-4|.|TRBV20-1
TGCAGTGCTAGACGGGACTCTAATGAAAAACTGTTTTTT
CSARRDSNEKLFF
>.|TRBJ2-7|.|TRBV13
TGTGCCAGCAGCTCCAGACGGAAGAGCTCCTACGAGCAGTACTTC
CASSSRRKSSYEQYF
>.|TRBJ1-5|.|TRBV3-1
TGTGCCAGCAGCCACCCCCCCCCCTGGGAAATCATTGAGCATTTT
CASSHPPPWEIIEHF
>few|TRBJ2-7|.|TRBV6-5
TGTGCCAGCAGTTACACGACTAGTCCCAGCGGGGAGCAGTACTTC
CASSYTTSPSGEQYF
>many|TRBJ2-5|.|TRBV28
TGTGCCAGCACCTCATGGGGGGAAGAGACCCAGTACTTC
CASTSWGEETQYF
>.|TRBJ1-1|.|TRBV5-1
TGCGCCAGCAGCTTCGCCAGGGAGGGCACTGAAGCTTTCTTT
CASSFAREGTEAFF
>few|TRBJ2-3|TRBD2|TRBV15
TGTGCCACCAGCAGAGTCCGTTTGGTGGCTAGCGGGCCTACAGATACGCAGTATTTT
CATSRVRLVASGPTDTQYF